The 4 T cell receptor beta chains below were found in one sample sequenced in a study of blood T cell repertoires in COVID-19. Using immunoSEQ multiplex PCR, the repertoire was profiled, and TCRdb retains in-frame clones only, with some absent. The sample records under 250,000 clones, approximately 88% being singletons. The sample taken for sequencing was peripheral blood. The source of these receptors is a woman in her thirties with COVID-19, enrolled during active disease.

The V call is TRBV7-6, the J call TRBJ2-1; perhaps TRBD1 as D (5 bases). The V gene lost 3 bases and the J gene lost 0 bases, with 18 bases spanning the gap. The CDR3 runs to 18 residues. Germline assignment: CDR1 SGHVS and CDR2 FNYEAQ. The CDR3 sequence is CASSFLGHLKDSYNEQFF. The CDR3, as DNA: TGTGCCAGCAGCTTCTTAGGACACCTAAAAGACTCCTACAATGAGCAGTTCTTC.

The chain has TRBV6-5 and TRBJ1-1; 9 positions match TRBD1. The V and J ends lost 6 bases and 5 bases, in that order; junction bases with no gene match: 10. The germline gives CDR1 MNHEY, CDR2 SVGAGI. This CDR3 region has 15 residues. The CDR3 loop reads CASSQWTGARTEAFF. The CDR3 nucleotides are TGTGCCAGCAGCCAGTGGACAGGGGCGAGGACTGAAGCTTTCTTT.

The chain joins TRBV6-5 to TRBJ1-2; no definite D call. The CDR3 totals 14 residues. Trimming took off 6 bases at V and 4 bases at J, with 15 bases between the two ends. Germline V gives CDR1 MNHEY, CDR2 SVGAGI. The CDR3 DNA follows: TGTGCCAGCAGCCGGGAAGGGCTTTCCTATGGCTACACCTTC. It encodes CASSREGLSYGYTF.

The rearrangement uses TRBV25-1 and TRBJ2-1; TRBD1 matches 11 bases. Germline V CDR1 and CDR2: MGHDK, SYGVNS. J lost 4 bases, V lost 6 bases, and 5 bases had no gene match. This CDR3 region has 15 residues. DNA of the CDR3: TGTGCCAGCAGAATCGGACAGGGGGCGTACAATGAGCAGTTCTTC. It yields the protein CASRIGQGAYNEQFF.